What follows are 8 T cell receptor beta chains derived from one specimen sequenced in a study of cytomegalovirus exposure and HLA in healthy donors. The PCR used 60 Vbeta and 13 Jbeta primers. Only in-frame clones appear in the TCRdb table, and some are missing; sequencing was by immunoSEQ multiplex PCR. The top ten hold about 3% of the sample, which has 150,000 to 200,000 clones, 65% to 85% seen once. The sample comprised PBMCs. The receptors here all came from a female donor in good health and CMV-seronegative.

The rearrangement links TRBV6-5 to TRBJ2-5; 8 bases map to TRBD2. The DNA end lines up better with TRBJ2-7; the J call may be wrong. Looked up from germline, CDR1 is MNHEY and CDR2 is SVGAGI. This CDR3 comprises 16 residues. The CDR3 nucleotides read TGTGCCAGCAGTTTTTCCCGTAGCGGGGCGTACTACGAGCAGTACTTC. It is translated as CASSFSRSGAYYEQYF.

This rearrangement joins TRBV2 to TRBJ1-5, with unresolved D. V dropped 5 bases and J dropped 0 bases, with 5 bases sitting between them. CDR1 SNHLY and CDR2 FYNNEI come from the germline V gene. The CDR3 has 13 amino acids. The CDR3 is CASSSYSNQPQHF. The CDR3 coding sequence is TGTGCCAGCAGTTCTTATAGCAATCAGCCCCAGCATTTT. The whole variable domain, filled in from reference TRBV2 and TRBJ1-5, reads EPEVTQTPSHQVTQMGQEVILRCVPISNHLYFYWYRQILGQKVEFLVSFYNNEISEKSEIFDDQFSVERPDGSNFTLKIRSTKLEDSAMYFCASSSYSNQPQHFGDGTRLSIL.

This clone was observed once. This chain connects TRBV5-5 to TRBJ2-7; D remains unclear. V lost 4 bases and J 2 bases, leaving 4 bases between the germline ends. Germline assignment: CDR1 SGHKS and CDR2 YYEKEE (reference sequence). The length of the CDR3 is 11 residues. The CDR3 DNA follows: TGTGCCAGCAGCAACACCTACGAGCAGTACTTC. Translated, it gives CASSNTYEQYF.

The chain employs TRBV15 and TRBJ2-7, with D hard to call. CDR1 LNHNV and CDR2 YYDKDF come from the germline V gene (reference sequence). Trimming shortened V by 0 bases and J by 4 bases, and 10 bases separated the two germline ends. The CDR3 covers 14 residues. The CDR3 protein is CATSRDLGLYEQYF. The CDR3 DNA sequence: TGTGCCACCAGCAGAGATCTCGGTCTATACGAGCAGTACTTC.

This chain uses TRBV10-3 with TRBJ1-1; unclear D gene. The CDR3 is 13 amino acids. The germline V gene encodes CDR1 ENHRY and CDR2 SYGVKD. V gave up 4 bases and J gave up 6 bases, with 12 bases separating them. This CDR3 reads CAISAGPNAEAFF. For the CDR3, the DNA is TGTGCCATCAGTGCTGGGCCTAACGCTGAAGCTTTCTTT.

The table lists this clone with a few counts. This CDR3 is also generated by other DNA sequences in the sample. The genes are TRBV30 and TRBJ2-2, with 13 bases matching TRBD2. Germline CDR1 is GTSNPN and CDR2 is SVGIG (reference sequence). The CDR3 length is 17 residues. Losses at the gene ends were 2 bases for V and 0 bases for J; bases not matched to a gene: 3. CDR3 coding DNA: TGTGCCTGGAGTCAGGGGACTAGCGGGGCGAACACCGGGGAGCTGTTTTTT. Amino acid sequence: CAWSQGTSGANTGELFF.

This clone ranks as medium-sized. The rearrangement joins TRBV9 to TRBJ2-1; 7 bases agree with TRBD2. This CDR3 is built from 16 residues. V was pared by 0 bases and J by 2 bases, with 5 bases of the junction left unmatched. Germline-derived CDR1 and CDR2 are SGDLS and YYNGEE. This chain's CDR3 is CASSVVGTNPYNEQFF. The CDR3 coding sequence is TGTGCCAGCAGCGTAGTCGGGACTAACCCCTACAATGAGCAGTTCTTC.

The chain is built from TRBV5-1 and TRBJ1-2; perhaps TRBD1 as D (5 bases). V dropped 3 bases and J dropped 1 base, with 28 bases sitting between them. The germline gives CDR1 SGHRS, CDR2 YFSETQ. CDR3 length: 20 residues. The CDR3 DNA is TGCGCCAGCAGCTCCCCTTGGGGCAGCCCGACCGCCAGCCTTAACTATGGCTACACCTTC. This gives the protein CASSSPWGSPTASLNYGYTF.